The present entry profiles one T cell receptor beta chain with its context. The antigen is undetermined. These data belong to a study of response to subunit inactivated influenza vaccine. Study-wide results and caveats: Researchers suggested that each seasonal influenza vaccination recruits few new T cells.

TCRdb recomputed calls from the RT-PCR reads with MiXCR, one row per CDR3 protein. In the table there are about 620,000 distinct CDR3 sequences, approximately 12% of which are singletons. CDR3 length equals 16 residues. The V gene's germline CDR1 is MNHEY and CDR2 SVGEGT. Trimming removed 0 bases from V and 4 bases from J, with 16 bases in between. The sequenced sample was PBMCs from blood, obtained on the day of vaccination. The receptor comes from a man aged 50-60 years who received an inactivated influenza vaccine. The chain carries TRBV6-2 or TRBV6-3 and TRBJ2-7; D may be TRBD2 (6 bases). Here the CDR3 reads CASSYSEVADLYEQYF. The DNA of the CDR3 is TGTGCCAGCAGTTACTCCGAGGTAGCGGACCTTTACGAGCAGTACTTC.